Following are 31 T cell receptor beta chains from one sample sequenced in a study of blood T cell repertoires in COVID-19. TCRdb's copy holds only in-frame clones and misses some; the assay was immunoSEQ multiplex PCR. The repertoire holds roughly 24,000 clones, with 82% as singletons. Sequenced: peripheral blood. These TCRs come from a human donor in a cohort sampled during active COVID-19.

The chain couples TRBV27 to TRBJ2-5; D might be TRBD2 (6 bases). The CDR3 consists of 19 residues. Per the germline V gene, CDR1 is MNHEY and CDR2 is SMNVEV (reference sequence). The germline V and J ends were trimmed by 5 bases and 2 bases, with 27 bases remaining between them. The CDR3: CASSQRTNAKKTRQETQYF. The CDR3 DNA reads as TGTGCCAGCAGTCAGAGGACTAATGCGAAGAAAACTAGACAAGAGACCCAGTACTTC.

In DNA form, the CDR3 reads TGTGCCAGTAGTTTGGGACAAACTAATGGCTACACCTTC. Protein sequence: CASSLGQTNGYTF. The V gene is TRBV19, the J gene TRBJ1-2; possible D gene TRBD1, 6 bases. The CDR3 sequence is 13 residues long. Trimming stripped 5 bases from V and 6 bases from J, with 13 bases between. CDR1 LNHDA and CDR2 SQIVND come from the germline V gene (reference sequence).

The rearrangement links TRBV6-1 to TRBJ1-2, with D hard to call. The CDR3 extends over 13 amino acids. Trimming took off 1 base at V and 4 bases at J, with 7 bases between the two ends. Germline V gives CDR1 MNHNS, CDR2 SASEGT. The DNA for the CDR3 is TGTGCCAGCAGTGAAGGGGCAGTCTATGGCTACACCTTC. Its protein product is CASSEGAVYGYTF.

This chain connects TRBV18 to TRBJ1-3; no firm D call. This CDR3 is 14 amino acids long. V lost 4 bases and J lost 0, with 7 bases in between. Germline values: CDR1 KGHSH, CDR2 LQKENI. CDR3 amino acids: CASSQTFSGNTIYF. As DNA, the CDR3 is TGTGCCAGCTCACAAACTTTCTCTGGAAACACCATATATTTT.

This clone was counted only a few times. The chain recombines TRBV13 with TRBJ2-3; no clear D. Germline V gives CDR1 PRHDT, CDR2 FYEKMQ (reference sequence). This CDR3 spans 14 amino acids. Between the trimmed V and J ends, which lost 3 bases and 5 bases, there was a span of 12 bases. Here the CDR3 reads CASSLGFRQDTQYF. Written as DNA, the CDR3 is TGTGCCAGCAGCTTGGGCTTCCGCCAAGATACGCAGTATTTT. Filled out from reference TRBV13 and TRBJ2-3, the complete variable domain reads AAGVIQSPRHLIKEKRETATLKCYPIPRHDTVYWYQQGPGQDPQFLISFYEKMQSDKGSIPDRFSAQQFSDYHSELNMSSLELGDSALYFCASSLGFRQDTQYFGPGTRLTVL.

The chain uses TRBV2 and TRBJ1-2, with 7 nucleotides matching TRBD1. The V segment lost 8 bases and the J segment 3 bases; nucleotides outside the gene matches: 6. The CDR3 totals 13 residues. The germline gives CDR1 SNHLY, CDR2 FYNNEI. In DNA form, the CDR3 reads TGTGCCAGCTATAGGACAGGAGACTATGGCTACACCTTC. This translates into CASYRTGDYGYTF. The full variable domain, with the rest looked up from reference TRBV2 and TRBJ1-2, is EPEVTQTPSHQVTQMGQEVILRCVPISNHLYFYWYRQILGQKVEFLVSFYNNEISEKSEIFDDQFSVERPDGSNFTLKIRSTKLEDSAMYFCASYRTGDYGYTFGSGTRLTVV.

The V call is TRBV9, the J call TRBJ1-1; D is perhaps TRBD1 (6 bases). CDR3 length equals 15 residues. The V gene lost 0 bases and the J gene lost 1 base, with 10 bases spanning the gap. The germline CDR1 and CDR2 sequences are SGDLS and YYNGEE. This chain's CDR3 is CASSVGTVGNTEAFF. CDR3 nucleotide sequence: TGTGCCAGCAGCGTAGGGACAGTTGGGAACACTGAAGCTTTCTTT.

This sequence joins TRBV12-5 and TRBJ2-5, with 8 bases matching TRBD1. Germline loops: CDR1 LGHNT, CDR2 FRNRAP. The CDR3 length is 14 residues. With V trimmed by 1 base and J by 2 bases, 0 bases remained unmatched. CDR3: CASGLGQGQETQYF. For the CDR3, the DNA is TGTGCTAGTGGTTTGGGACAGGGGCAAGAGACCCAGTACTTC. The full variable domain, rest sourced from reference TRBV12-5 and TRBJ2-5, is DARVTQTPRHKVTEMGQEVTMRCQPILGHNTVFWYRQTMMQGLELLAYFRNRAPLDDSGMPKDRFSAEMPDATLATLKIQPSEPRDSAVYFCASGLGQGQETQYFGPGTRLLVL.

This chain uses TRBV30 with TRBJ1-6; possible D gene TRBD1, 5 bases. The CDR3 consists of 13 residues. The V and J ends lost 1 base and 10 bases respectively, with 11 bases between them. Germline values: CDR1 GTSNPN, CDR2 SVGIG (reference sequence). CDR3 in amino acids: CAWSAGSDSPLHF. The CDR3 region has the DNA TGTGCCTGGAGTGCAGGGTCTGACTCACCCCTCCACTTT.

CDR3 residues: CASSQAGVVSGNTIYF. Here the CDR3 DNA reads TGTGCCAGCAGCCAAGCCGGAGTTGTCTCTGGAAACACCATATATTTT. The chain couples TRBV4-2 to TRBJ1-3; D uncertain. V was clipped by 1 base and J by 0 bases, with 10 bases between them. Per germline, CDR1 LGHNA and CDR2 YNFKEQ. The CDR3 sequence is 16 residues long.

This clone has a single count. This chain links TRBV7-8 with TRBJ2-6; TRBD1 agrees at 7 bases. The CDR3 has 14 residues. The V segment lost 5 bases and the J segment 2 bases; nucleotides outside the gene matches: 0. The germline V gene encodes CDR1 SGHVS and CDR2 FQNEAQ. DNA for the CDR3: TGTGCCAGCAGCGACAGGGCTGGGGCCAACGTCCTGACTTTC. Its translation: CASSDRAGANVLTF.

This chain links TRBV30 with TRBJ2-2; D remains ambiguous. Germline V gene data show CDR1 as GTSNPN and CDR2 as SVGIG (reference sequence). Trimming stripped 3 bases from V and 7 bases from J, with 12 bases between. The CDR3 totals 13 residues. CDR3 in amino acids: CAWRMRSGGELFF. DNA for the CDR3: TGTGCCTGGAGAATGAGGTCGGGCGGGGAGCTGTTTTTT. Full variable domain (rest looked up from reference TRBV30 and TRBJ2-2): SQTIHQWPATLVQPVGSPLSLECTVEGTSNPNLYWYRQAAGRGLQLLFYSVGIGQISSEVPQNLSASRPQDRQFILSSKKLLLSDSGFYLCAWRMRSGGELFFGEGSRLTVL.

Only a few counts were recorded for this clone. The chain combines TRBV30 with TRBJ1-1, with 10 nucleotides matching TRBD1. This CDR3 region has 13 residues. The germline V gene encodes CDR1 GTSNPN and CDR2 SVGIG (reference sequence). CDR3 region: CGAPGQGIREAFF. Here the CDR3 DNA reads TGTGGAGCACCGGGACAGGGGATACGTGAAGCTTTCTTT. The full variable domain, with the rest looked up from reference TRBV30 and TRBJ1-1, is SQTIHQWPATLVQPVGSPLSLECTVEGTSNPNLYWYRQAAGRGLQLLFYSVGIGQISSEVPQNLSASRPQDRQFILSSKKLLLSDSGFYLCGAPGQGIREAFFGQGTRLTVV.

In its sample, this clone was seen a few times. The rearrangement uses TRBV6-2 or TRBV6-3 and TRBJ1-1, with D possibly matching TRBD1 (5 bases). Per the germline V gene, CDR1 is MNHEY and CDR2 is SVGEGT. The CDR3 consists of 16 residues. Trimming cost V 6 bases and J 1 base, with 18 bases left between them. The CDR3: CASSPRQGGWNTEAFF. Written as DNA, the CDR3 is TGTGCCAGCAGCCCAAGGCAGGGTGGATGGAACACTGAAGCTTTCTTT.

Many counts were recorded for this clone. The V and J genes are TRBV30 and TRBJ2-7, with unresolved D. Germline loops: CDR1 GTSNPN, CDR2 SVGIG (reference sequence). The CDR3 runs 14 residues. V lost 0 bases and J 5 bases, leaving 14 bases between the germline ends. CDR3 loop: CAWSVPRLGDEQYF. The CDR3 DNA is TGTGCCTGGAGTGTGCCCAGGCTGGGCGACGAGCAGTACTTC.

The chain joins TRBV3-1 (or the pseudogene TRBV3-2) to TRBJ1-1; D remains unclear. Germline lookup yields CDR1 LGHDT and CDR2 YNNKEL (reference sequence). Trimming left V 2 bases short and J 8 bases short, with 18 bases between. The CDR3 is 15 residues long. The CDR3, as DNA: TGTGCCAGCAGCCAAACCCAACGCCAATCCCGGGAAGCTTTCTTT. Its translation: CASSQTQRQSREAFF.

This sequence joins TRBV19 and TRBJ1-4; D not resolved. Trimming cost V 8 bases and J 8 bases, with 18 bases left between them. Germline V gene data show CDR1 as LNHDA and CDR2 as SQIVND (reference sequence). CDR3 length: 14 amino acids. CDR3 protein: CASSTQTMKEKLFF. CDR3 bases: TGTGCCAGTTCCACGCAGACAATGAAAGAAAAACTGTTTTTT. Full variable domain (remainder filled in from reference TRBV19 and TRBJ1-4): DGGITQSPKYLFRKEGQNVTLSCEQNLNHDAMYWYRQDPGQGLRLIYYSQIVNDFQKGDIAEGYSVSREKKESFPLTVTSAQKNPTAFYLCASSTQTMKEKLFFGSGTQLSVL.

With regard to this clone: Germline is not matched at one junction end, which may reflect a read error. V is TRBV7-9 and J is TRBJ1-1; 8 nucleotides agree with TRBD1. Looked up from germline, CDR1 is SEHNR and CDR2 is FQNEAQ (reference sequence). This CDR3 region has 15 residues. The CDR3 region is CASSTRQGRNAEAFF. The CDR3 nucleotides read TGTGCCAGCAGCACCCGACAGGGGAGGAACGCTGAAGCTTTCTTT.

The chain carries TRBV11-2 and TRBJ1-1; TRBD1 is a possible D gene (6 bases). The germline gives CDR1 SGHAT, CDR2 FQNNGV. This CDR3 has 12 residues. With 3 bases removed from V and 5 bases from J, the gap between germline ends came to 7 bases. The CDR3 spells CASSFQGTEAFF. The DNA of the CDR3 is TGTGCCAGCAGCTTTCAGGGGACTGAAGCTTTCTTT.

V is TRBV19 and J is TRBJ2-7, with D possibly matching TRBD2 (5 bases). This CDR3 has 12 residues. The germline V and J ends were trimmed by 3 bases and 7 bases, with 10 bases remaining between them. The germline gives CDR1 LNHDA, CDR2 SQIVND (reference sequence). CDR3 coding DNA: TGTGCCAGTAGTATGCCGCCGGGAGAGCAGTACTTC. It codes for CASSMPPGEQYF.

The V gene is TRBV19, the J gene TRBJ2-5, with D possibly being TRBD1 (6 bases). This CDR3 spans 14 amino acids. Deletions cut 6 bases from V and 5 bases from J, with 16 bases between. Germline CDR1 LNHDA, CDR2 SQIVND (reference sequence). CDR3 DNA sequence: TGTGCCAGTAGCCCCTCAGGGGTGGTGGAGACCCAGTACTTC. It encodes CASSPSGVVETQYF.

This clone has a single count. This chain connects TRBV6-5 to TRBJ1-1, with TRBD1 matching over 7 bases. CDR1 and CDR2 from the germline V gene are MNHEY and SVGAGI. The junction had 6 bases not matched to a gene; V was cut back by 6 bases and J by 5 bases. The CDR3 consists of 13 residues. This CDR3 reads CASSEGAQTEAFF. CDR3 nucleotide sequence: TGTGCCAGCAGCGAGGGGGCTCAGACTGAAGCTTTCTTT.

V usage is TRBV30 and J usage is TRBJ1-5; D may be TRBD1 (5 bases). Trimming shortened V by 5 bases and J by 3 bases, and 14 bases separated the two germline ends. The CDR3 has 14 residues. The germline CDR1 and CDR2 sequences are GTSNPN and SVGIG (reference sequence). CDR3 DNA sequence: TGTGCCTGGGGGCAGGGTCATCTCAATCAGCCCCAGCATTTT. Residues: CAWGQGHLNQPQHF.

The gene calls are TRBV5-1 and TRBJ2-5; 8 bases line up with TRBD2. This CDR3 region has 15 residues. Trimming cost V 1 base and J 5 bases; bases outside gene matches: 7. Looked up from germline, CDR1 is SGHRS and CDR2 is YFSETQ. CDR3 amino acids: CASSLSSGLGETQYF. DNA for the CDR3: TGCGCCAGCAGCTTGTCTAGCGGGCTGGGGGAGACCCAGTACTTC.

CDR3 sequence reads: CASSLDSSGANVLTF. The CDR3 DNA is TGTGCCAGCAGCTTAGACAGCTCTGGGGCCAACGTCCTGACTTTC. V usage is TRBV11-3 and J usage is TRBJ2-6; the D is unclear. CDR3 length: 15 residues. Per the germline V gene, CDR1 is SGHNT and CDR2 is YENEEA. V lost 0 bases and J 0 bases, leaving 3 bases between the germline ends.

V and J are TRBV6-2 or TRBV6-3 and TRBJ1-5, with D tentatively TRBD1 (5 bases). This CDR3 has 13 amino acids. The V end lost 5 bases, the J end lost 3 bases, and 8 bases lay between the germline ends. CDR1 is MNHEY, CDR2 SVGEGT, per germline. The CDR3 nucleotides are TGTGCCAGCAGTCCGGACATCAATCAGCCCCAGCATTTT. Encoded protein: CASSPDINQPQHF.

The rearrangement links TRBV6-5 to TRBJ1-1, with D possibly TRBD1 on 5 matching bases. The CDR3 is made up of 13 amino acids. CDR1 MNHEY and CDR2 SVGAGI come from the germline V gene. Trimming left V 6 bases short and J 6 bases short, with 14 bases between. The CDR3 loop is CASRQTGGPEAFF. CDR3 nucleotide sequence: TGTGCCAGCAGACAAACGGGGGGACCTGAAGCTTTCTTT.

The genes are TRBV19 and TRBJ1-1; possible D gene TRBD1, 6 bases. Germline-derived CDR1 and CDR2 are LNHDA and SQIVND (reference sequence). Deletions cut 3 bases from V and 0 bases from J, with 11 bases between. This CDR3 is 15 amino acids long. The CDR3 here is CASSIHRDVNTEAFF. CDR3 DNA sequence: TGTGCCAGTAGTATCCACAGGGACGTGAACACTGAAGCTTTCTTT.

V is TRBV5-4 and J is TRBJ1-6; 8 positions match TRBD1. The germline CDR1 and CDR2 sequences are SGHNT and YYREEE (reference sequence). The V and J ends lost 3 bases and 8 bases, in that order; junction bases with no gene match: 7. The CDR3 sequence is 15 residues long. This CDR3 reads CASSSDRGGYSPLHF. The CDR3 nucleotides read TGTGCCAGCAGCTCCGACAGGGGAGGATATTCACCCCTCCACTTT.

This clone is a singleton in its sample. The chain joins TRBV6-6 to TRBJ1-5; a weak D match, TRBD1 (5 bases). Germline V CDR1 and CDR2: MNHNY, SVGAGI (reference sequence). V lost 0 bases to trimming and J lost 4 bases, with 7 bases between them. CDR3 length: 14 amino acids. The CDR3 DNA reads TGTGCCAGCAGTTACTCAGGGGCTAATCAGCCCCAGCATTTT. It encodes CASSYSGANQPQHF.

This sequence joins TRBV7-2 and TRBJ2-7, with a tentative D call TRBD1 (6 bases). CDR1 is SGHTA, CDR2 FQGNSA, per germline. V lost 6 bases to trimming and J lost 1 base, with 13 bases between them. The length of the CDR3 is 14 residues. CDR3 nucleotides: TGTGCCAGCAGTCTTCCCGGGACATCCTACGAGCAGTACTTC. Its protein is CASSLPGTSYEQYF.